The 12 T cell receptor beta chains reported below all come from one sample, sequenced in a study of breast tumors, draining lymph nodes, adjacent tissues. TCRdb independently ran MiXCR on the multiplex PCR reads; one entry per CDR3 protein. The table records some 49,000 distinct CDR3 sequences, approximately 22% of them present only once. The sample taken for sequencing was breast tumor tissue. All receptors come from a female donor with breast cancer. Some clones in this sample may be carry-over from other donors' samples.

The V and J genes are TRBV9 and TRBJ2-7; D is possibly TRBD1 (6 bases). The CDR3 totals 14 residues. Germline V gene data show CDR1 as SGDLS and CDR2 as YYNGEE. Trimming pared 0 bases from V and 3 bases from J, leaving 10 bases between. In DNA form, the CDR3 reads TGTGCCAGCAGCGTAGCGGCAGGGGACTACGAGCAGTACTTC. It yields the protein CASSVAAGDYEQYF.

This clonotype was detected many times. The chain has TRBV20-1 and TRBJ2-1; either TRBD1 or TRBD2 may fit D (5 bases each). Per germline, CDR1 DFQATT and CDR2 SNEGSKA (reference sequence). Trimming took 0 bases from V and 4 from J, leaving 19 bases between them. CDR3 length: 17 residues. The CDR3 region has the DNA TGCAGTGCTAGAGACCGTACCGGGGCCGGTCGGTACAATGAGCAGTTCTTC. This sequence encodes CSARDRTGAGRYNEQFF.

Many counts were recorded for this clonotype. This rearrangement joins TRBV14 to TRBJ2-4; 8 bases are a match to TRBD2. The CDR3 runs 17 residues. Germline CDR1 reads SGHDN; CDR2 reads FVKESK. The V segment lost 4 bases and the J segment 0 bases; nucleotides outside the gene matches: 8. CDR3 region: CASSRTSGQKAKNIQYF. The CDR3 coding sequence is TGTGCCAGCAGCCGAACTAGCGGTCAAAAAGCCAAAAACATTCAGTACTTC.

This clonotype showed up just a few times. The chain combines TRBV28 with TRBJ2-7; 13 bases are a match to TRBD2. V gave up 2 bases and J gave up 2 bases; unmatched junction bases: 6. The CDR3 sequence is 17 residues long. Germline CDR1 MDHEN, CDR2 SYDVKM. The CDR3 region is CASSLRTSGRATYEQYF. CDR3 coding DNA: TGTGCCAGCAGTTTACGGACTAGCGGGAGAGCGACCTACGAGCAGTACTTC.

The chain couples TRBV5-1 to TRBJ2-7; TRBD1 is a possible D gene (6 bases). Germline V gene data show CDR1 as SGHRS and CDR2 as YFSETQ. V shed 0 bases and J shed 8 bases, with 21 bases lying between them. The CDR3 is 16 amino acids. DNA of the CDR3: TGCGCCAGCAGCTTGGACCCCGACAGGACCCTACGCCAGCAGTACTTC. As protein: CASSLDPDRTLRQQYF.

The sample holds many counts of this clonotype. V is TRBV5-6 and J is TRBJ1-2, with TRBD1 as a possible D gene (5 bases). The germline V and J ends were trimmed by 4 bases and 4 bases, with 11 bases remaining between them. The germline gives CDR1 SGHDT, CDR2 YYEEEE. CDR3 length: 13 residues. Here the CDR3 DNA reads TGTGCCAGCAGCCCGAGGGGAGGCTATGGCTACACCTTC. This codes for CASSPRGGYGYTF.

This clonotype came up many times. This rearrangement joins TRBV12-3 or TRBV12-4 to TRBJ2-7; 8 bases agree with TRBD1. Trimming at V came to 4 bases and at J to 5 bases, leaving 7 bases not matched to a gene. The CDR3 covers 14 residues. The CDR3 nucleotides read TGTGCCAGCAGTTGGACAGGGATCGGCAACGAGCAGTACTTC. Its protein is CASSWTGIGNEQYF.

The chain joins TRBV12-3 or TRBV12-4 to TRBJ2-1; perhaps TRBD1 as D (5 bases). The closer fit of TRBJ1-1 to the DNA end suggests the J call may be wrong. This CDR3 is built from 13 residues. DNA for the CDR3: TGTGCCAGCAGTTTTTATGGGGGAGATGAAGCTTTCTTT. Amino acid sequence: CASSFYGGDEAFF.

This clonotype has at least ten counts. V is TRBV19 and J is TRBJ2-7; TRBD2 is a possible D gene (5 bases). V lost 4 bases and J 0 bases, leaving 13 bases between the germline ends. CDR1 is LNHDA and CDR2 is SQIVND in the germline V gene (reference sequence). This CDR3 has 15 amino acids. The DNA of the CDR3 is TGTGCCAGTAGTAAGCGAAGGGAGAACTCCTACGAGCAGTACTTC. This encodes CASSKRRENSYEQYF.

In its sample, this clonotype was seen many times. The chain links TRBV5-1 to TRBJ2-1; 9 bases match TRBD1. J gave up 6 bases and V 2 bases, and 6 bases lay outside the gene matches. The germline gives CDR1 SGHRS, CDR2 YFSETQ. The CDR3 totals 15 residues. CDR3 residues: CASSLYRGLGNEQFF. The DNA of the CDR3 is TGCGCCAGCAGCTTATACAGGGGGCTTGGCAATGAGCAGTTCTTC.

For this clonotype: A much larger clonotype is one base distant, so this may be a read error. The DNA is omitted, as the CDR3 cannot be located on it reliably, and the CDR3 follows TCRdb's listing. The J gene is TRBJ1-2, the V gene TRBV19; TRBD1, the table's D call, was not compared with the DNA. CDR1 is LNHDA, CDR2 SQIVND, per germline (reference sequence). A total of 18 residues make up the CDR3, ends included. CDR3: CASSISFGQGAILYGYAF.

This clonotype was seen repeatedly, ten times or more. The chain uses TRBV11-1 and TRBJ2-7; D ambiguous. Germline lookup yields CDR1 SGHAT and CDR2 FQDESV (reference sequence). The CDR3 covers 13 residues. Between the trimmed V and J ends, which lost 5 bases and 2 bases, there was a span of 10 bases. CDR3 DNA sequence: TGTGCCAGCAGCGCGGACGGACCCTACGAGCAGTACTTC. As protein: CASSADGPYEQYF.